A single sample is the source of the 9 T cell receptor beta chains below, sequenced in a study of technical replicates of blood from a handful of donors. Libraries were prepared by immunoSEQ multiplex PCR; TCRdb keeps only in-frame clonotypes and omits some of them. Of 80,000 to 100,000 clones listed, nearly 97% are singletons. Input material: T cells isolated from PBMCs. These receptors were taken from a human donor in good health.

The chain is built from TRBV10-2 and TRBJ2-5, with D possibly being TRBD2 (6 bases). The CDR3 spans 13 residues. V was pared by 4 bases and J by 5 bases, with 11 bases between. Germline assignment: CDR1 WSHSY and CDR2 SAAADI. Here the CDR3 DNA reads TGCGCCAGCAGTGTGTTGGGGAGGGAGACCCAGTACTTC. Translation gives CASSVLGRETQYF.

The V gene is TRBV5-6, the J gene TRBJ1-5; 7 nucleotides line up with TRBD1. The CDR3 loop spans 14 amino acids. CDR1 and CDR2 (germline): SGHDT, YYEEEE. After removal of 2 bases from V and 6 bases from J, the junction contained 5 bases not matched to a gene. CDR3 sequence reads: CASSLGRGVQPQHF. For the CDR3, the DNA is TGTGCCAGCAGCTTAGGCAGGGGGGTTCAGCCCCAGCATTTT.

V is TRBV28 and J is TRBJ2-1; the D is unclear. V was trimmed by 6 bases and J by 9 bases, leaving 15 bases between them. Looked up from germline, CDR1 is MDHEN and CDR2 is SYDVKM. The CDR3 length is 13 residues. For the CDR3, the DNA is TGTGCCAGCAGAAAACCCCCGACGGGTGAGCAGTTCTTC. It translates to CASRKPPTGEQFF.

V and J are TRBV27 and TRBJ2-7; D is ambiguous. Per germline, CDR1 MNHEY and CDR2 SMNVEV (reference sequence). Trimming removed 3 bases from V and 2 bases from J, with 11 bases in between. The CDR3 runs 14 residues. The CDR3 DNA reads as TGTGCCAGCAGTTTTTTGGGCCCTACCTACGAGCAGTACTTC. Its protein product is CASSFLGPTYEQYF.

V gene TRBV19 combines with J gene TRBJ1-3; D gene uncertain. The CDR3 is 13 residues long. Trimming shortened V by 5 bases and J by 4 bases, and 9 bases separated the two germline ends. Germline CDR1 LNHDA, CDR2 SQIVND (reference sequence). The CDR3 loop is CASSWGDGNTIYF. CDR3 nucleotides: TGTGCCAGTAGTTGGGGAGACGGAAACACCATATATTTT.

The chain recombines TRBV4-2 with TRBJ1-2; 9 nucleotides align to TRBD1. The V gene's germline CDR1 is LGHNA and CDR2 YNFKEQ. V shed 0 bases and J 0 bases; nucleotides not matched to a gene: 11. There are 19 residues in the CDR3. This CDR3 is CASSQERWDRVVSNYGYTF. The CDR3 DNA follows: TGTGCCAGCAGCCAAGAACGATGGGACAGGGTCGTTTCTAACTATGGCTACACCTTC.

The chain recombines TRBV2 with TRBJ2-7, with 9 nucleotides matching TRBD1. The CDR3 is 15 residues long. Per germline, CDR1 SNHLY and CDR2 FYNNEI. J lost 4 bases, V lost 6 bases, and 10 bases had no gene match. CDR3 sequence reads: CASSSSGTGSYEQYF. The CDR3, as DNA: TGTGCCAGCAGCTCCTCCGGGACAGGGTCGTACGAGCAGTACTTC.

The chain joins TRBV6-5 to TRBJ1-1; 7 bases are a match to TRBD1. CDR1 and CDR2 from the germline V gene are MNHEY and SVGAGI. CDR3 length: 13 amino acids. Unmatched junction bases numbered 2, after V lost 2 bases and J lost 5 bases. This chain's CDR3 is CASSYRGRTEAFF. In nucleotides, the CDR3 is TGTGCCAGCAGTTACAGGGGGCGAACTGAAGCTTTCTTT.

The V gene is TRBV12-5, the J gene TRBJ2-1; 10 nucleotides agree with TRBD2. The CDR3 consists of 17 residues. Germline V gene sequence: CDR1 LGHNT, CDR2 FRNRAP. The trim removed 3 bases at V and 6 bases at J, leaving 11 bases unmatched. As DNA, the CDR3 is TGTGCTAGTGGTTTATCGGTGGCTAGCGGGAGTTTCAATGAGCAGTTCTTC. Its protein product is CASGLSVASGSFNEQFF.